This is a list of T cell receptor beta chains from one sample in a study of blood T cells in healthy people across ages. TCRdb independently ran MiXCR on the 5' RACE reads; one entry per CDR3 protein. The profile shows fewer than 2,000,000 distinct CDR3 sequences, roughly a third of them singletons. The material sequenced was blood. These receptors were collected from a woman aged 25-40 years in good health. The CDR3 runs from the conserved cysteine through the conserved F or W. A D gene is named only where the DNA matches it firmly. Some rows have no size entry. The others give once, few or many, or a class for an expanded clone.

V gene: TRBV30; J gene: TRBJ2-6; clone size: NA; D gene: NA; CDR3 protein: CAWSEGRFPGANVLTF; CDR3 DNA: TGTGCCTGGAGTGAGGGGCGTTTCCCTGGGGCCAACGTCCTGACTTTC
V gene: TRBV30; J gene: TRBJ2-3; clone size: NA; D gene: NA; CDR3 protein: CAWSLGDPTDTQYF; CDR3 DNA: TGTGCCTGGAGTCTGGGGGATCCCACAGATACGCAGTATTTT
V gene: TRBV7-2; J gene: TRBJ2-1; clone size: many; D gene: NA; CDR3 protein: CASSSGRSSYNEQFF; CDR3 DNA: TGTGCCAGCAGCTCCGGTAGAAGTTCCTACAATGAGCAGTTCTTC
V gene: TRBV4-1; J gene: TRBJ1-1; clone size: NA; D gene: NA; CDR3 protein: CASSQDAGDTEAFF; CDR3 DNA: TGCGCCAGCAGCCAAGATGCGGGGGACACTGAAGCTTTCTTT
V gene: TRBV29-1; J gene: TRBJ2-5; clone size: many; D gene: NA; CDR3 protein: CSVERGVETQYF; CDR3 DNA: TGCAGCGTTGAACGGGGAGTGGAGACCCAGTACTTC
V gene: TRBV12-3/TRBV12-4; J gene: TRBJ1-2; clone size: few; D gene: NA; CDR3 protein: CASSGGVREDGYTF; CDR3 DNA: TGTGCCAGCAGTGGAGGGGTTAGGGAGGATGGCTACACCTTC
V gene: TRBV27; J gene: TRBJ2-7; clone size: many; D gene: NA; CDR3 protein: CASRGSSYEQYF; CDR3 DNA: TGTGCCAGCAGGGGATCCTCCTACGAGCAGTACTTC
V gene: TRBV7-9; J gene: TRBJ2-3; clone size: NA; D gene: NA; CDR3 protein: CASSYLQEVDTQYF; CDR3 DNA: TGTGCCAGCAGCTATTTGCAGGAGGTAGATACGCAGTATTTT
V gene: TRBV3-1; J gene: TRBJ2-1; clone size: few; D gene: NA; CDR3 protein: CASSPLGMSGEQFF; CDR3 DNA: TGTGCCAGCAGCCCACTAGGAATGTCGGGTGAGCAGTTCTTC
V gene: TRBV29-1; J gene: TRBJ2-2; clone size: few; D gene: NA; CDR3 protein: CSVGDASLTGELFF; CDR3 DNA: TGCAGCGTAGGGGACGCCAGTTTAACCGGGGAGCTGTTTTTT
V gene: TRBV2; J gene: TRBJ1-2; clone size: NA; D gene: NA; CDR3 protein: CASSEEGPYGYTF; CDR3 DNA: TGTGCCAGCTCAGAGGAGGGGCCCTATGGCTACACCTTC
V gene: TRBV4-1; J gene: TRBJ2-5; clone size: NA; D gene: TRBD1; CDR3 protein: CASSQDFGTGQETQYF; CDR3 DNA: TGCGCCAGCAGCCAAGATTTCGGGACAGGACAAGAGACCCAGTACTTC
V gene: TRBV28; J gene: TRBJ2-6; clone size: NA; D gene: NA; CDR3 protein: CASSFLQGTGANALTF; CDR3 DNA: TGTGCCAGCAGTTTCTTGCAAGGGACTGGGGCCAACGCCCTGACTTTC
V gene: TRBV9; J gene: TRBJ2-3; clone size: many; D gene: NA; CDR3 protein: CASSVSDRADTQYF; CDR3 DNA: TGTGCCAGCAGCGTGTCCGACCGGGCAGATACGCAGTATTTT
V gene: TRBV5-1; J gene: TRBJ2-7; clone size: NA; D gene: TRBD1; CDR3 protein: CASSYRQGGEQYF; CDR3 DNA: TGCGCCAGCAGCTACCGACAGGGCGGAGAGCAGTACTTC
V gene: TRBV5-1; J gene: TRBJ2-5; clone size: few; D gene: NA; CDR3 protein: CASSIDRLETQYF; CDR3 DNA: TGCGCCAGCAGCATTGACAGGTTGGAGACCCAGTACTTC
V gene: TRBV7-2; J gene: TRBJ1-2; clone size: NA; D gene: NA; CDR3 protein: CASNKNPDSYGYTF; CDR3 DNA: TGTGCCAGCAACAAAAACCCGGACAGCTATGGCTACACCTTC
V gene: TRBV20-1; J gene: TRBJ2-7; clone size: NA; D gene: NA; CDR3 protein: CSARGQPVSYEQYF; CDR3 DNA: TGCAGTGCTAGAGGACAGCCTGTCTCCTACGAGCAGTACTTC
V gene: TRBV12-3/TRBV12-4; J gene: TRBJ1-4; clone size: NA; D gene: NA; CDR3 protein: CASESGGGRLFF; CDR3 DNA: TGTGCCAGCGAAAGCGGGGGTGGAAGACTGTTTTTT
V gene: TRBV3-1; J gene: TRBJ2-3; clone size: NA; D gene: NA; CDR3 protein: CASSHDPEPSTDTQYF; CDR3 DNA: TGTGCCAGCAGCCACGATCCCGAGCCTAGCACAGATACGCAGTATTTT
V gene: TRBV7-3; J gene: TRBJ2-3; clone size: many; D gene: NA; CDR3 protein: CASSSGATDTQYF; CDR3 DNA: TGTGCCAGCAGTTCAGGAGCCACAGATACGCAGTATTTT
V gene: TRBV29-1; J gene: TRBJ2-7; clone size: many; D gene: TRBD1; CDR3 protein: CSVPTGPFNEQYF; CDR3 DNA: TGCAGCGTGCCGACAGGGCCGTTCAACGAGCAGTACTTC
V gene: TRBV20-1; J gene: TRBJ1-2; clone size: NA; D gene: TRBD1; CDR3 protein: CSASDGQGHTF; CDR3 DNA: TGCAGTGCTAGTGACGGACAGGGGCACACCTTC
V gene: TRBV6-5; J gene: TRBJ2-5; clone size: few; D gene: NA; CDR3 protein: CASSYSVVETQYF; CDR3 DNA: TGTGCCAGCAGTTACTCGGTCGTCGAGACCCAGTACTTC
V gene: TRBV4-2; J gene: TRBJ2-2; clone size: NA; D gene: NA; CDR3 protein: CASSQASMGTGELFF; CDR3 DNA: TGTGCCAGCAGCCAAGCTAGCATGGGAACCGGGGAGCTGTTTTTT
V gene: TRBV7-2; J gene: TRBJ2-5; clone size: NA; D gene: TRBD1; CDR3 protein: CASSLGTGRVEETQYF; CDR3 DNA: TGTGCCAGCAGCTTAGGGACAGGCCGAGTGGAAGAGACCCAGTACTTC
V gene: TRBV9; J gene: TRBJ2-1; clone size: NA; D gene: TRBD2; CDR3 protein: CASSPDGLAGRDEQFF; CDR3 DNA: TGTGCCAGCAGCCCAGATGGACTAGCGGGGAGGGATGAGCAGTTCTTC
V gene: TRBV20-1; J gene: TRBJ2-7; clone size: NA; D gene: TRBD2; CDR3 protein: CSATRTRVLYEQYF; CDR3 DNA: TGCAGTGCCACCCGGACTAGAGTTCTCTACGAGCAGTACTTC
V gene: TRBV7-8; J gene: TRBJ1-5; clone size: NA; D gene: NA; CDR3 protein: CASSSRGGGQPQHF; CDR3 DNA: TGTGCCAGCAGCTCCAGGGGAGGCGGGCAGCCCCAGCATTTT
V gene: TRBV9; J gene: TRBJ1-4; clone size: NA; D gene: NA; CDR3 protein: CASSPLPGNEKLFF; CDR3 DNA: TGTGCCAGCAGCCCATTACCGGGAAATGAAAAACTGTTTTTT
V gene: TRBV9; J gene: TRBJ2-5; clone size: few; D gene: TRBD2; CDR3 protein: CASSVVPSGGQETQYF; CDR3 DNA: TGTGCCAGCAGCGTAGTGCCTAGCGGGGGTCAAGAGACCCAGTACTTC
V gene: TRBV27; J gene: TRBJ2-3; clone size: few; D gene: NA; CDR3 protein: CASSPVPPMDTQYF; CDR3 DNA: TGTGCCAGCAGTCCAGTACCCCCAATGGATACGCAGTATTTT
V gene: TRBV6-2/TRBV6-3; J gene: TRBJ2-7; clone size: NA; D gene: NA; CDR3 protein: CASSAQSEQYF; CDR3 DNA: TGTGCCAGCAGTGCCCAAAGCGAGCAGTACTTC
V gene: TRBV6-1; J gene: TRBJ2-3; clone size: few; D gene: NA; CDR3 protein: CASSEGAPGATSTDTQYF; CDR3 DNA: TGTGCCAGCAGTGAGGGGGCCCCCGGGGCAACTAGCACAGATACGCAGTATTTT
V gene: TRBV12-3/TRBV12-4; J gene: TRBJ2-3; clone size: NA; D gene: TRBD2; CDR3 protein: CASRRTSVGTDTQYF; CDR3 DNA: TGTGCCAGCAGGCGGACTAGCGTGGGCACAGATACGCAGTATTTT
V gene: TRBV5-8; J gene: TRBJ2-5; clone size: few; D gene: TRBD1; CDR3 protein: CASSWGQGAVETQYF; CDR3 DNA: TGTGCCAGCAGCTGGGGACAGGGGGCAGTGGAGACCCAGTACTTC
V gene: TRBV12-3/TRBV12-4; J gene: TRBJ1-2; clone size: NA; D gene: NA; CDR3 protein: CASYDPWGYTF; CDR3 DNA: TGTGCCAGCTATGACCCATGGGGCTACACCTTC
V gene: TRBV7-2; J gene: TRBJ2-1; clone size: NA; D gene: TRBD2; CDR3 protein: CASSISGRAIDEQFF; CDR3 DNA: TGTGCCAGCAGTATTAGCGGGAGGGCCATCGATGAGCAGTTCTTC
V gene: TRBV28; J gene: TRBJ2-5; clone size: NA; D gene: TRBD2; CDR3 protein: CATLPGGKETQYF; CDR3 DNA: TGTGCCACCCTTCCCGGGGGGAAAGAGACCCAGTACTTC
V gene: TRBV4-1; J gene: TRBJ2-6; clone size: NA; D gene: NA; CDR3 protein: CASSQAPSSGANVLTF; CDR3 DNA: TGCGCCAGCAGCCAAGCACCCAGCTCTGGGGCCAACGTCCTGACTTTC
V gene: TRBV12-3/TRBV12-4; J gene: TRBJ1-2; clone size: NA; D gene: NA; CDR3 protein: CASRMGGNYGYTF; CDR3 DNA: TGTGCCAGCAGAATGGGGGGGAACTATGGCTACACCTTC
V gene: TRBV18; J gene: TRBJ2-7; clone size: NA; D gene: TRBD1; CDR3 protein: CASSPPNRGIMDEQYF; CDR3 DNA: TGTGCCAGCTCACCACCGAACAGGGGAATAATGGACGAGCAGTACTTC
V gene: TRBV28; J gene: TRBJ2-5; clone size: once; D gene: NA; CDR3 protein: CASSPSRLGSCNEQYF; CDR3 DNA: TGTGCCAGCAGCCCAAGTAGACTAGGCTCCTGCAATGAGCAGTACTTC
V gene: TRBV5-5; J gene: TRBJ2-1; clone size: few; D gene: NA; CDR3 protein: CASSYTKGQFF; CDR3 DNA: TGTGCCAGCAGCTATACGAAGGGGCAGTTCTTC
V gene: TRBV5-1; J gene: TRBJ2-5; clone size: NA; D gene: TRBD1; CDR3 protein: CASSNRGESGEQYF; CDR3 DNA: TGCGCCAGCAGCAACAGGGGGGAGAGTGGAGAGCAGTACTTC
V gene: TRBV20-1; J gene: TRBJ1-2; clone size: few; D gene: TRBD1; CDR3 protein: CSASPPGQGGYGYTF; CDR3 DNA: TGCAGTGCTAGCCCACCGGGACAGGGGGGCTATGGCTACACCTTC
V gene: TRBV4-1; J gene: TRBJ2-3; clone size: NA; D gene: NA; CDR3 protein: CASSPLIWGANKADTQYF; CDR3 DNA: TGCGCCAGCAGCCCACTAATTTGGGGGGCCAATAAGGCAGATACGCAGTATTTT
V gene: TRBV7-2; J gene: TRBJ2-7; clone size: NA; D gene: TRBD2; CDR3 protein: CASSFPSGRARYEQYF; CDR3 DNA: TGTGCCAGCAGCTTCCCTAGCGGGAGGGCCCGCTACGAGCAGTACTTC
V gene: TRBV10-3; J gene: TRBJ1-6; clone size: few; D gene: NA; CDR3 protein: CAISESAERDSPLHF; CDR3 DNA: TGTGCCATCAGTGAGTCGGCCGAACGGGATTCACCCCTCCACTTT
V gene: TRBV24-1; J gene: TRBJ2-5; clone size: once; D gene: NA; CDR3 protein: CATSVPGTLSETQYF; CDR3 DNA: TGTGCCACCAGTGTCCCCGGGACCCTATCGGAGACCCAGTACTTC
V gene: TRBV7-2; J gene: TRBJ2-7; clone size: NA; D gene: NA; CDR3 protein: CASSLVPNYEQYF; CDR3 DNA: TGTGCCAGCAGCTTAGTACCAAACTACGAGCAGTACTTC
V gene: TRBV9; J gene: TRBJ2-7; clone size: few; D gene: NA; CDR3 protein: CASSVGVTDQYEQYF; CDR3 DNA: TGTGCCAGCAGCGTAGGAGTGACCGACCAGTACGAGCAGTACTTC
V gene: TRBV27; J gene: TRBJ1-2; clone size: few; D gene: NA; CDR3 protein: CASSFSGVGYTF; CDR3 DNA: TGTGCCAGCAGTTTTTCGGGAGTTGGCTACACCTTC